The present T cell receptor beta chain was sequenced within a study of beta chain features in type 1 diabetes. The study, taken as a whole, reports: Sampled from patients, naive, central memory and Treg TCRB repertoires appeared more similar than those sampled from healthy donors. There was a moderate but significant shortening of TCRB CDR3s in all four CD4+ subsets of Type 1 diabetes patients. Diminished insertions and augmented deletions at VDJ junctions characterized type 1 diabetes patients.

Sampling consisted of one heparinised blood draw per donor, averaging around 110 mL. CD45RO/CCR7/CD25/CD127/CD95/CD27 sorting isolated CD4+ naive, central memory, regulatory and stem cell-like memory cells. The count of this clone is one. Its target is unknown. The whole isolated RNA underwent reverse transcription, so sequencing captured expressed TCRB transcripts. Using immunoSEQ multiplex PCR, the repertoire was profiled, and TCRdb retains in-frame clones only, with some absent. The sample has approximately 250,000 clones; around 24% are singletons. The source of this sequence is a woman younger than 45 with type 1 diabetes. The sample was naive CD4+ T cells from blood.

The CDR3 bases are TGTGCCAGCAGCCCGGGTCGTGGCTATGGCTACACCTTC. Protein: CASSPGRGYGYTF. V and J are TRBV5-6 and TRBJ1-2; D remains unclear. Germline loops: CDR1 SGHDT, CDR2 YYEEEE. CDR3 length: 13 residues. The germline V and J ends were trimmed by 4 bases and 4 bases, with 11 bases remaining between them. The full variable domain, its missing parts supplied by reference TRBV5-6 and TRBJ1-2, is DAGVTQSPTHLIKTRGQQVTLRCSPKSGHDTVSWYQQALGQGPQFIFQYYEEEERQRGNFPDRFSGHQFPNYSSELNVNALLLGDSALYLCASSPGRGYGYTFGSGTRLTVV.